What follows are 9 T cell receptor beta chains derived from one specimen sequenced in a study of graft-versus-host responses after intestinal transplantation listed by TCRdb under 2021. The protocol used for the library was the immunoSEQ multiplex PCR assay. The immuneACCESS repertoire file appears here via TCRdb, limited to in-frame rearrangements. These files lack a portion of the clones; in checked studies, under half of the deficit traces to unresolved V genes, and the cause of the others is not known. The sample data list over 20,000 clones, and roughly nine tenths of these were observed just once. The ten largest clones represent about 5.1% of the sample. The sample in question was PBMCs, obtained roughly ten weeks after intestinal transplantation. The receptor set was obtained from a human patient who received an intestinal transplant, so some T cells may come from the graft donor.

This clone was counted between two and nine times. This CDR3 is CASSESTGDEQYF. The CDR3 nucleotides read TGCGCCAGCAGTGAGTCGACAGGTGACGAGCAGTACTTC. This chain links TRBV10-1 with TRBJ2-7; D possibly corresponds to TRBD1 (6 bases). The CDR3 loop spans 13 amino acids. Germline CDR1 is WNHNN and CDR2 is SYGVQD (reference sequence). V dropped 0 bases and J dropped 5 bases, with 8 bases sitting between them.

CDR3 amino acids: CASIRGLTEAFF. For the CDR3, the DNA is TGTGCCAGCATACGGGGACTCACTGAAGCTTTCTTT. The rearrangement uses TRBV6-1 and TRBJ1-1; a possible D gene is TRBD1 (5 bases). This CDR3 is 12 amino acids long. The germline V and J ends were trimmed by 7 bases and 4 bases, with 10 bases remaining between them. Germline V gene sequence: CDR1 MNHNS, CDR2 SASEGT.

The J gene is TRBJ1-3, the V gene TRBV5-1; D is possibly TRBD1 (6 bases). Germline-derived CDR1 and CDR2 are SGHRS and YFSETQ. V was trimmed by 2 bases and J by 2 bases, leaving 11 bases between them. CDR3 length equals 15 residues. As DNA, the CDR3 is TGCGCCAGCAGCTTTACGGGGGCGCCTGGAAACACCATATATTTT. This translates into CASSFTGAPGNTIYF.

The genes are TRBV18 and TRBJ2-5, with a weak D call TRBD1 (5 bases). There are 16 residues in the CDR3. Per germline, CDR1 KGHSH and CDR2 LQKENI. V was cut by 3 bases and J by 5 bases, with 19 bases left in between. The chain's CDR3 is CASSPLPEGASETQYF. In DNA form, the CDR3 reads TGTGCCAGCTCACCCCTACCCGAAGGGGCCAGTGAGACCCAGTACTTC.

The V and J genes are TRBV7-9 and TRBJ2-1, with TRBD1 matching 9 bases. The V gene end was trimmed by 5 bases and the J gene end by 6 bases; junction bases not matched to a gene: 8. The CDR3 is 15 residues long. Germline V CDR1 and CDR2: SEHNR, FQNEAQ (reference sequence). CDR3 sequence (DNA): TGTGCCAGCAGCGAATCTCCGGGACAGGGCAATGAGCAGTTCTTC. Translation: CASSESPGQGNEQFF.

J is TRBJ2-3 and V is TRBV9, with 8 bases matching TRBD2. The CDR3 has 15 amino acids. Germline CDR1 is SGDLS and CDR2 is YYNGEE. V was clipped by 0 bases and J by 5 bases; unmatched bases: 5. The CDR3 region has the DNA TGTGCCAGCAGCGTAGGAGGCGGGGGGCAAGATACGCAGTATTTT. As protein: CASSVGGGGQDTQYF.

The CDR3: CAISDLRGGAYGYTF. The CDR3 bases are TGTGCCATCAGTGACCTTCGGGGGGGGGCCTATGGCTACACCTTC. The gene calls are TRBV10-3 and TRBJ1-2, with a tentative D call TRBD1 (6 bases). This CDR3 comprises 15 residues. Germline V gene sequence: CDR1 ENHRY, CDR2 SYGVKD. Deletions cut 3 bases from V and 4 bases from J, with 15 bases between.

This chain links TRBV6-4 with TRBJ2-2, with 10 bases aligning to TRBD2. Germline V gene data show CDR1 as MRHNA and CDR2 as SNTAGT. CDR3 length: 15 amino acids. Trimming at V came to 3 bases and at J to 4 bases, leaving 2 bases not matched to a gene. In DNA form, the CDR3 reads TGTGCCAGCAGTGAAGCGGGGGGGCTCACCGGGGAGCTGTTTTTT. Protein product: CASSEAGGLTGELFF.

This clone was observed a single time. At one end the junction does not follow the germline gene, possibly because of a read error. The rearrangement uses TRBV4-3 and TRBJ2-1, with D maybe TRBD2 (5 bases). The CDR3 has 13 residues. Germline CDR1 and CDR2: LGHNA and YSLEER. The DNA for the CDR3 is TGCGCCAGCTCCCAAAGCGGTGACAATGGGCAGTTCTTC. The encoded protein is CASSQSGDNGQFF.